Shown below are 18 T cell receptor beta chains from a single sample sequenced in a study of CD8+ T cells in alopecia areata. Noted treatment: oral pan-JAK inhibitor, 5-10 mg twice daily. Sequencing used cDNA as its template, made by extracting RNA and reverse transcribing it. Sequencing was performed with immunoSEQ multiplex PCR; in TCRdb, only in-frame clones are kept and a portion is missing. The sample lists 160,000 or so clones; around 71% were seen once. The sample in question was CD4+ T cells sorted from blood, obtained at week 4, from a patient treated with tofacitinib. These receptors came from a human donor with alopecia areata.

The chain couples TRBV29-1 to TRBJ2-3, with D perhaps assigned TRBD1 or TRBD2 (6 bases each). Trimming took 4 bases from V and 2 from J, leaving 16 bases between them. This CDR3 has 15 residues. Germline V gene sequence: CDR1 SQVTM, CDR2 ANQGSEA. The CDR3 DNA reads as TGCAGCGTTGCCGGGCGAGGGGGGAACACAGATACGCAGTATTTT. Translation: CSVAGRGGNTDTQYF.

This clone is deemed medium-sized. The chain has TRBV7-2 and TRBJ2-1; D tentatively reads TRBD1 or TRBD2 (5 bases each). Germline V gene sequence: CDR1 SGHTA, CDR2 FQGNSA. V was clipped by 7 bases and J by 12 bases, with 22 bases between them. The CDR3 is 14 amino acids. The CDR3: CASTLRRQGRGQFF. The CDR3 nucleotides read TGTGCCAGCACCCTCCGGAGGCAGGGAAGAGGGCAGTTCTTC.

The CDR3 DNA sequence: TGTGCCAGCAGTTACCAACGGGGACTAGCGGGGGTTGAGCAGTTCTTC. Encoded protein: CASSYQRGLAGVEQFF. V usage is TRBV6-5 and J usage is TRBJ2-1; 14 bases fit TRBD2. The CDR3 runs 16 residues. After removal of 2 bases from V and 9 bases from J, the junction contained 6 bases not matched to a gene. Germline CDR1 and CDR2: MNHEY and SVGAGI.

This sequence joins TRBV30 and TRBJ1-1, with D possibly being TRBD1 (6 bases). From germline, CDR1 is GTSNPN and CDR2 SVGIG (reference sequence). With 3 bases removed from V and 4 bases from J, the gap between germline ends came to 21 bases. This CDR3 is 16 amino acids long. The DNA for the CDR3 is TGTGCCTGGAGGGGGGGCCCGTGGGCAGAGGGCACTGAAGCTTTCTTT. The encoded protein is CAWRGGPWAEGTEAFF.

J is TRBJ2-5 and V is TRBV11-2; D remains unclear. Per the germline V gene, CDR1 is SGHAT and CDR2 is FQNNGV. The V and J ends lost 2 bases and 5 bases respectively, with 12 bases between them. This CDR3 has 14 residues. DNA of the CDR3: TGTGCCAGCAGCTTATGGGCTAGTCGGGAGACCCAGTACTTC. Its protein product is CASSLWASRETQYF.

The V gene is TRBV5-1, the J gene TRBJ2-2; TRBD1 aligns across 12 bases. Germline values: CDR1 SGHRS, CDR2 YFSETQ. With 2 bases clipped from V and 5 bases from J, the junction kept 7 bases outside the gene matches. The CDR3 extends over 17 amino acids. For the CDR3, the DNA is TGCGCCAGCAGCTTCGGGACAGGGGGCGCCGGGACCGGGGAGCTGTTTTTT. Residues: CASSFGTGGAGTGELFF. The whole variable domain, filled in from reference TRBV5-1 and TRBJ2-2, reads KAGVTQTPRYLIKTRGQQVTLSCSPISGHRSVSWYQQTPGQGLQFLFEYFSETQRNKGNFPGRFSGRQFSNSRSEMNVSTLELGDSALYLCASSFGTGGAGTGELFFGEGSRLTVL.

CDR3 sequence reads: CASSPRLYSGANVLTF. The DNA for the CDR3 is TGTGCCAGCAGCCCCCGGTTATACTCTGGGGCCAACGTCCTGACTTTC. The chain couples TRBV7-3 to TRBJ2-6; D gene uncertain. Looked up from germline, CDR1 is SGHTA and CDR2 is FQGTGA. The CDR3 sequence is 16 residues long. V was trimmed by 5 bases and J by 0 bases, leaving 11 bases between them.

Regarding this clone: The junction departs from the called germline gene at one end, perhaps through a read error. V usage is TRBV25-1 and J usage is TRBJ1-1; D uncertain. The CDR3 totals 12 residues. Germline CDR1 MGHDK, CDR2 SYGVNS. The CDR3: CASREETGRLCF. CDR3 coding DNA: TGTGCCAGCAGAGAAGAAACGGGTCGGCTATGCTTT.

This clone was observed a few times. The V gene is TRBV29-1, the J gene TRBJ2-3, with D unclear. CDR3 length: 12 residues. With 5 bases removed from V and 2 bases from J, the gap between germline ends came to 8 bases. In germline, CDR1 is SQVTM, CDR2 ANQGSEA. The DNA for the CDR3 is TGCAGCGTTCGACGAGTCACAGATACGCAGTATTTT. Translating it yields CSVRRVTDTQYF.

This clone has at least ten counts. The CDR3 sequence is CASSSPGRRETQYF. Written as DNA, the CDR3 is TGTGCCAGCAGTTCTCCCGGGAGGAGGGAGACCCAGTACTTC. V usage is TRBV11-2 and J usage is TRBJ2-5; 7 bases agree with TRBD2. V trimming: 6 bases; J trimming: 5 bases; junction bases outside the gene matches: 9. In germline, CDR1 is SGHAT, CDR2 FQNNGV. This CDR3 contains 14 residues.

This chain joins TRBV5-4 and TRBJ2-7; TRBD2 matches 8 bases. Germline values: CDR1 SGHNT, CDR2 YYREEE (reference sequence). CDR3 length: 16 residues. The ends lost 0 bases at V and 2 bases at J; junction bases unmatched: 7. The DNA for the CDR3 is TGTGCCAGCAGCTTGGAGGCAGGGCGGGGGGCCTACGAGCAGTACTTC. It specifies CASSLEAGRGAYEQYF.

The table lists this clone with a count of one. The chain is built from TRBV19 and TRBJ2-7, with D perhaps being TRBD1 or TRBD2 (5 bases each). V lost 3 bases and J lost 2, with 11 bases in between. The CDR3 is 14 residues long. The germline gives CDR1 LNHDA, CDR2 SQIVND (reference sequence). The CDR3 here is CASSMKGSTYEQYF. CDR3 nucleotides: TGTGCCAGTAGTATGAAGGGGAGCACCTACGAGCAGTACTTC.

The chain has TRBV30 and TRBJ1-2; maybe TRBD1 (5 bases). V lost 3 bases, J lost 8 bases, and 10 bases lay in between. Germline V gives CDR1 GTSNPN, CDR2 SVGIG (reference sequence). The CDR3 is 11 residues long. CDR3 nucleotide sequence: TGTGCCTGGAGCCGGGGGATAGGCTACACCTTC. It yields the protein CAWSRGIGYTF. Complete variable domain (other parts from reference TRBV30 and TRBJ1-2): SQTIHQWPATLVQPVGSPLSLECTVEGTSNPNLYWYRQAAGRGLQLLFYSVGIGQISSEVPQNLSASRPQDRQFILSSKKLLLSDSGFYLCAWSRGIGYTFGSGTRLTVV.

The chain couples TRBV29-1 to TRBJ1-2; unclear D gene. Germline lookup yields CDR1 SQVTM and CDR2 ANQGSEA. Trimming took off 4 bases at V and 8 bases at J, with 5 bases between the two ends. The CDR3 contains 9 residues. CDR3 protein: CSVGRGYTF. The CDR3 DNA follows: TGCAGCGTTGGTCGCGGCTACACCTTC.

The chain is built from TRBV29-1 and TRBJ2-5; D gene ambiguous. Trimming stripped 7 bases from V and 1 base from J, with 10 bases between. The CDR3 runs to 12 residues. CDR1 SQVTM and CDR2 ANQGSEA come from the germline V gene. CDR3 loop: CSAVLFQETQYF. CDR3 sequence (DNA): TGCAGCGCTGTGTTATTCCAAGAGACCCAGTACTTC.

This chain's CDR3 is CAAQDTHTGELFF. The CDR3 region has the DNA TGCGCCGCCCAAGACACCCACACCGGGGAGCTGTTTTTT. V is TRBV10-1 and J is TRBJ2-2, with D unclear. The V end was cut by 11 bases, the J end by 3 bases, with 13 bases between. Germline assignment: CDR1 WNHNN and CDR2 SYGVQD (reference sequence). This CDR3 spans 13 amino acids.

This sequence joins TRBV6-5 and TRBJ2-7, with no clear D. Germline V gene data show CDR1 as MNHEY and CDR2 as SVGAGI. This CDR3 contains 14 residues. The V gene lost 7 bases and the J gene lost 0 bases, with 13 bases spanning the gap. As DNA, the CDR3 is TGTGCCAGCACCGCGGCCGGTAACTCCTACGAGCAGTACTTC. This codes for CASTAAGNSYEQYF.

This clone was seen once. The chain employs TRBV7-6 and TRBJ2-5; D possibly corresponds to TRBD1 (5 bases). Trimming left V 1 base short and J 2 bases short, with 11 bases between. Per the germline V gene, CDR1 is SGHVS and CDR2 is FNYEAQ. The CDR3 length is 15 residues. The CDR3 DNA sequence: TGTGCCAGCAGCTTAGGGTCGCAGGGTCAAGAGACCCAGTACTTC. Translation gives CASSLGSQGQETQYF.